This entry concerns a single T cell receptor (beta chain). This clonotype was seen many times. Its recognized antigen is unknown. Within one base of it there is no much larger clone, and no base qualities were kept. The TCR beta CDR3 regions were amplified from the RNA transcripts. For the first round of RT-PCR on the TCR CDR3, the HTBI primer set was used together with the Qiagen OneStep RT-PCR kit. The libraries were constructed in a second round of multiplex PCR and then size-selected and purified. The libraries were sequenced on an Illumina HiSeq2000 using paired-end 100 bp reads. The authors' analysis ran thus. SOAPnuke was used to process the raw data, removing reads that contained adapters or uncalled bases, had a mean Phred below 15, or lacked an exact match to the constant primer or identifier. COPE v1.2.5 was used to merge the high-quality paired reads, and each unique nucleotide sequence was defined as a clonotype. MiTCR v1.1 was used to align clonotypes to the IMGT TRBV, TRBD and TRBJ reference segments. Only V-J combinations with frequency above 0.0001, covering 99% to 99.2% of repertoires, were analysed. The TCS score was defined as F50 (clonal expansion) divided by E x V (chaos), with BLOSUM62-based TCRdist calculated between CDR3 peptides within each V-J. Welch's t-statistics and random forest reduced several hundred V-J features to about 12, which were used in a naive Bayes classifier (R e1071). Using fastp at Q25 and MiXCR, TCRdb reprocessed the public reads and kept productive beta chains. Each record represents a unique CDR3 protein, reported with the most common genes and DNA among its rows. The V and J calls shown here were made by TCRdb, not taken from the authors' results. This sample is represented by fewer than 700,000 distinct CDR3 sequences; over 15% of them were singletons. The ten largest clones add up to under 20% of the sample.

This entry is derived from a study of T cells in Graves' hyperthyroidism and ophthalmopathy (dated by TCRdb to between 2017 and 2020). Notes on the research overall: Peripheral blood samples were taken at initial diagnosis, before any treatment was given. An independent validation cohort of under 20 hyperthyroidism patients and approximately 17 patients who later progressed to ophthalmopathy tested prospective prediction of ophthalmopathy. Once sampling was done, hyperthyroidism patients were given methimazole at a starting dose of 30 mg daily, whereas ophthalmopathy patients were given high-dose intravenous methylprednisolone. Thyroid tissue and blood T-cell repertoires from more than 5 Graves' hyperthyroidism patients were also compared in the study. The 100 or so discovery patients were randomly split 7:3 into training and test sets. TCR V-J signatures able to tell the groups apart were searched for in a discovery cohort of more than 90 patients, of whom 43 had Graves' ophthalmopathy and around 56 had stable Graves' hyperthyroidism. The paper describes TCR Vbeta CDR3 sequencing of 120 to 150 peripheral blood samples, made up of some 42 ophthalmopathy patients, 70 to 75 hyperthyroidism patients and 17 progressor patients.

The germline V gene (reference sequence) specifies DFQATT as CDR1 and SNEGSKA as CDR2. V is clipped by 5 bases and J by 4 bases, and the sequence between their germline boundaries is 9 bases long. CDR3 length: 11 amino acids, cysteine to phenylalanine. The retained sequence is limited to the CDR3, 33 bases, with the frame set at the first base. Results the study describes overall, beyond this receptor: In validation, the model predicted progression to ophthalmopathy a median of 6.5 months before onset, with roughly 71% sensitivity and about 72% specificity. Sample size was not statistically predetermined, and blinding of investigators to group allocation was not performed. A model built on a 13 V-J signature distinguished ophthalmopathy from stable hyperthyroidism, reaching around 88% sensitivity and under 84% specificity in cross-validation and 80%/75% in testing. Blood samples also contained most of the expanded thyroid clonotypes (frequency above 0.001), which suggests that blood repertoires may reflect thyroid immune responses.

In the ophthalmopathy patients, disease was moderately to severely active, with a Clinical Activity Score of 3 or more, a NOSPECS grade of 4 or more, and a duration of less than 3 months. The study excluded patients with uncontrolled infections, other autoimmune diseases, pregnancy or lactation. Clinical symptoms, serum thyroxine and TRAb, thyroid ultrasound, and orbital computed tomography formed the basis for the diagnoses. PBMCs were separated from under 11 ml of fresh peripheral blood using Ficoll-Paque density gradient centrifugation. Total RNA was extracted with Trizol reagent, and quality was checked on an Agilent 2100 Bioanalyzer.

The chain is assembled from TRBV20-1 and TRBJ2-7; the D gene is perhaps TRBD2, from 6 matching bases. The sequenced sample consisted of blood. This clonotype was obtained from a woman younger than 35 with Graves' ophthalmopathy. This receptor carries the CDR3 CSAARGYEQYF. In nucleotide form, the sequence is TGCAGTGCTGCCCGGGGGTACGAGCAGTACTTC.